The rows below give T cell receptor beta chains drawn from one sample of a study of shared clonotypes between healthy human individuals. Generated by immunoSEQ multiplex PCR, the TCRdb table keeps only in-frame clones and is missing some. The sample records around 2.1 million clones, about 92% being singletons. The specimen sequenced was naive CD8+ T cells from PBMCs. These receptors were collected from a man between 18 and 29 years old in good health. Some clones in this sample may be carry-over from other donors' samples. Both conserved end residues are part of each CDR3. The order of the fields is J gene, CDR3 length, D gene, clone size, V gene, CDR3 DNA, CDR3 protein. The D gene is left open where the match is weak. Clone size appears in some rows only: once, few, many, or a class for an expanded clone.

>TRBJ2-1|18|TRBD2|once|TRBV15
TGTGCCACCAGCAGAACACTAGCGGGAGGGGAGCTACACAATGAGCAGTTCTTC
CATSRTLAGGELHNEQFF
>TRBJ1-2|13|TRBD1|NA|TRBV5-6
TGTGCCAGCAGCCACGGGACAGGGAATGGCTACACCTTC
CASSHGTGNGYTF
>TRBJ2-1|14|NA|NA|TRBV5-1
TGCGCCAGCAGCTTGGGTTCCAGGAATGATGAGCAGTTCTTC
CASSLGSRNDEQFF
>TRBJ2-7|15|NA|NA|TRBV19
TGTGCCAGTAGTATAGCGGGCCAGGTTACCTACGAGCAGTACTTC
CASSIAGQVTYEQYF
>TRBJ2-5|14|TRBD1|NA|TRBV5-1
TGCGCCAGCAGCTTCTACAGGGGCCGGGAGACCCAGTACTTC
CASSFYRGRETQYF
>TRBJ2-5|16|NA|NA|TRBV27
TGTGCCAGCAGTCCCTCGGTAGGGGACCGCCAAGAGACCCAGTACTTC
CASSPSVGDRQETQYF
>TRBJ1-2|14|NA|NA|TRBV5-1
TGCGCCAGCAGCGGAGGCCTCGATGGCTATGGCTACACCTTC
CASSGGLDGYGYTF
>TRBJ1-5|14|NA|NA|TRBV27
TGTGCCAGCAGTGTAGGACGGTGGGGGCAGCCCCAGCATTTT
CASSVGRWGQPQHF
>TRBJ2-1|18|NA|NA|TRBV27
TGTGCCAGCAGTTTATCGCCTCCCTTAGTGCGATCCTACAATGAGCAGTTCTTC
CASSLSPPLVRSYNEQFF
>TRBJ2-3|13|NA|NA|TRBV27
TGTGCCAGCAGTACCGGGACCGCAGATACGCAGTATTTT
CASSTGTADTQYF
>TRBJ2-2|18|NA|NA|TRBV28
TGTGCCAGCTCGAGGGCCCGATGGAGCGAACCGAACACCGGGGAGCTGTTTTTT
CASSRARWSEPNTGELFF
>TRBJ1-5|15|NA|NA|TRBV9
TGTGCCAGCAGCGTAGGGACAGCGAGCAATCAGCCCCAGCATTTT
CASSVGTASNQPQHF
>TRBJ1-2|16|TRBD1|NA|TRBV7-9
TGTGCCAGCAGTCTTGATCCCGGGACAGAGGGCCTTGGCTACACCTTC
CASSLDPGTEGLGYTF
>TRBJ2-7|17|TRBD2|NA|TRBV9
TGTGCCAGCAGCGTTAATAGTGGGACTAGCGGGAGTTACGAGCAGTACTTC
CASSVNSGTSGSYEQYF
>TRBJ1-5|16|NA|NA|TRBV4-1
TGCGCCAGCAGCCCTCTTCCAGGGGCAAGCAATCAGCCCCAGCATTTT
CASSPLPGASNQPQHF
>TRBJ1-2|14|TRBD1|NA|TRBV29-1
TGCAGCGCCGGAGACGGGACAGGGGGTCTTGGCTACACCTTC
CSAGDGTGGLGYTF